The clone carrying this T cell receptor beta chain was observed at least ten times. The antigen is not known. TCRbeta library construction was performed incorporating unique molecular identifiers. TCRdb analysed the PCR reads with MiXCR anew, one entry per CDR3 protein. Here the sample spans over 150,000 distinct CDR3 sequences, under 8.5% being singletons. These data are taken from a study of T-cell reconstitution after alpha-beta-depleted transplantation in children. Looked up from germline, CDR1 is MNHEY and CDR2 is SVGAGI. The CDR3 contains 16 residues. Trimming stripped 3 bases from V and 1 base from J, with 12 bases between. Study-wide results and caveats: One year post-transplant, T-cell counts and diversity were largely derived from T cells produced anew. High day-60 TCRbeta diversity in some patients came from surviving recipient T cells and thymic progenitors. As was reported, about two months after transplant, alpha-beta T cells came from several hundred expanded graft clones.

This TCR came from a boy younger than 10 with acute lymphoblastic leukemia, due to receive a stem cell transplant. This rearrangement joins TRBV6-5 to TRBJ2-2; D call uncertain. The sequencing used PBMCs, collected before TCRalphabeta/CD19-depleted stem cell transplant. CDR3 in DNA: TGTGCCAGCAGTTATTCCTACACTGAGAACACCGGGGAGCTGTTTTTT. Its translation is CASSYSYTENTGELFF.